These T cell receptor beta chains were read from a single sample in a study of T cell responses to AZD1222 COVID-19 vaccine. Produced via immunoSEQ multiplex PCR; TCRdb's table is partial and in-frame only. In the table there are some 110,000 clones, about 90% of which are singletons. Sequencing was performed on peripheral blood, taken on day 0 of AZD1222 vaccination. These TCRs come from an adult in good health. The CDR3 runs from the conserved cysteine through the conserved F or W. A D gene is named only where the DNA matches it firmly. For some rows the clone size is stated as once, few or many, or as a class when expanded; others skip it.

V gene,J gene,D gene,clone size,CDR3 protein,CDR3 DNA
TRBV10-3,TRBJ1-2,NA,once,CAISGQDYGYTF,TGTGCCATCAGTGGACAGGACTATGGCTACACCTTC
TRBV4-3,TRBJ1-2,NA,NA,CASSQDPGYGYTF,TGCGCCAGCAGCCAAGATCCGGGCTATGGCTACACCTTC
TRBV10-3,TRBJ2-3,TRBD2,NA,CAIMGSGGDTQYF,TGTGCCATCATGGGTAGCGGGGGGGATACGCAGTATTTT
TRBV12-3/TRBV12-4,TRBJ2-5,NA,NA,CASRPQVTETQYF,TGTGCCAGCAGACCCCAGGTCACGGAGACCCAGTACTTC
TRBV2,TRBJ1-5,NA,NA,CASSENENQPQHF,TGTGCCAGCAGTGAAAATGAGAATCAGCCCCAGCATTTT
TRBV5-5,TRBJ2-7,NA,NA,CASSLGWGAEQYF,TGTGCCAGCAGCTTGGGATGGGGGGCCGAGCAGTACTTC
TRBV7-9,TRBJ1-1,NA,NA,CASSYRKGAGQNTEAFF,TGTGCCAGCAGCTACCGCAAAGGGGCGGGCCAGAACACTGAAGCTTTCTTT
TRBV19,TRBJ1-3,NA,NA,CASSRVQANGWNTIYF,TGTGCCAGTAGTAGGGTTCAGGCGAACGGATGGAACACCATATATTTT
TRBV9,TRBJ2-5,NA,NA,CASSVEETQYF,TGTGCCAGCAGCGTCGAAGAGACCCAGTACTTC
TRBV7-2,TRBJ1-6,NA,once,CASSHSSYNSPLHF,TGTGCCAGCAGCCACAGCTCCTATAATTCACCCCTCCACTTT
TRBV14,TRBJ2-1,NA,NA,CASSPDKISGIEQFF,TGTGCCAGCAGCCCTGACAAGATATCGGGTATTGAGCAGTTCTTC
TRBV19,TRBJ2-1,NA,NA,CASSIAGGFYNEQFF,TGTGCCAGTAGTATAGCCGGAGGGTTCTACAATGAGCAGTTCTTC
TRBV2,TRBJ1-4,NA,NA,CASSGDTSTNEKLFF,TGTGCCAGCAGTGGGGACACTTCAACTAATGAAAAACTGTTTTTT
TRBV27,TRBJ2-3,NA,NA,CASSLLVGTDTQYF,TGTGCCAGCAGTTTATTGGTCGGCACAGATACGCAGTATTTT
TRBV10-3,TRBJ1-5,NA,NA,CAISDSRGGQPQHF,TGTGCCATCAGTGACTCCAGGGGAGGACAGCCCCAGCATTTT
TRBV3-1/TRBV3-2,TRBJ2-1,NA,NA,CASSQEGRNEQFF,TGTGCCAGCAGCCAAGAGGGTCGCAATGAGCAGTTCTTC
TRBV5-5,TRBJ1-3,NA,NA,CASSLDAGRNTIYF,TGTGCCAGCAGCTTGGATGCAGGTAGAAACACCATATATTTT
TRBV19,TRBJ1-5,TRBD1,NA,CASRTGGSNQPQHF,TGTGCCAGTAGAACAGGGGGAAGCAATCAGCCCCAGCATTTT
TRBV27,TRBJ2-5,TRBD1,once,CASSSTGGQETQYF,TGTGCCAGCAGTTCTACAGGGGGGCAAGAGACCCAGTACTTC
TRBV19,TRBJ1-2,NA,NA,CASTSPPVQSYGYTF,TGTGCCAGTACAAGTCCCCCTGTCCAGTCATATGGCTACACCTTC
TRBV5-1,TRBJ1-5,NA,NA,CASSLDGNQPQHF,TGCGCCAGCAGCTTGGACGGCAATCAGCCCCAGCATTTT
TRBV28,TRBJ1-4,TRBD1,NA,CASSTGAYNEKLFF,TGTGCCAGCAGTACAGGGGCCTATAATGAAAAACTGTTTTTT
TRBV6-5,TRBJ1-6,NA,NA,CASSYSPDGQTPLHF,TGTGCCAGCAGTTACTCGCCCGACGGCCAAACACCCCTCCACTTT
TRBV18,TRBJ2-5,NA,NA,CASSPGRVETQYF,TGTGCCAGCTCACCAGGACGGGTAGAGACCCAGTACTTC
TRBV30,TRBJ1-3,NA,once,CAWSATLSGNTIYF,TGTGCCTGGAGTGCTACCCTCTCTGGAAACACCATATATTTT
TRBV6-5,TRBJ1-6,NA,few,CASSPGSSYNSPLHF,TGTGCCAGCAGTCCCGGGAGCTCCTATAATTCACCCCTCCACTTT
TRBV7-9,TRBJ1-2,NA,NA,CASSPSLDSAYGYTF,TGTGCCAGCAGCCCAAGCCTGGACAGCGCCTATGGCTACACCTTC
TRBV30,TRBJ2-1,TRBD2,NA,CAWTRPWRGDYNEQFF,TGTGCCTGGACCAGACCGTGGCGGGGGGACTACAATGAGCAGTTCTTC
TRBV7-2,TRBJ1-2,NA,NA,CASSLGGANYGYTF,TGTGCCAGCAGCTTAGGCGGGGCGAACTATGGCTACACCTTC
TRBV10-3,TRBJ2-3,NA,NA,CAISESGRYTDTQYF,TGTGCCATCAGTGAGTCTGGACGGTACACAGATACGCAGTATTTT
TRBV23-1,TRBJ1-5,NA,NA,CASSQGFGQPQHF,TGCGCCAGCAGTCAAGGGTTCGGTCAGCCCCAGCATTTT
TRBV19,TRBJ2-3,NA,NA,CASSIGGADTQYF,TGTGCCAGTAGTATAGGGGGCGCGGATACGCAGTATTTT
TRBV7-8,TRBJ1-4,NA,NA,CASSPRGNNEKLFF,TGTGCCAGCAGCCCGCGGGGTAATAATGAAAAACTGTTTTTT
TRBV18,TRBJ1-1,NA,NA,CASSPPYEGGEAFF,TGTGCCAGCTCACCACCGTATGAAGGGGGTGAAGCTTTCTTT
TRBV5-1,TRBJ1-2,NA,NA,CASSLEVSGSTRYGYTF,TGCGCCAGCAGCCTGGAAGTTTCAGGCTCAACCCGCTATGGCTACACCTTC
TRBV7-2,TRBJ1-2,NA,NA,CASSLAIGQRGYTF,TGTGCCAGCAGCCTCGCCATCGGTCAACGGGGCTACACCTTC
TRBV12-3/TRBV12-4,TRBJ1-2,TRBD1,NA,CASSFSGGGGYTF,TGTGCCAGCAGTTTTTCAGGGGGCGGCGGCTACACCTTC
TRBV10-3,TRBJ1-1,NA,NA,CAISGSGQGSTEAFF,TGTGCCATCAGTGGCTCAGGGCAGGGAAGCACTGAAGCTTTCTTT
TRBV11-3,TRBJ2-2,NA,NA,CASSSRGANTGELFF,TGTGCCAGCAGCTCACGCGGGGCGAACACCGGGGAGCTGTTTTTT
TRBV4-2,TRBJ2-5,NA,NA,CASSSGGGLSETQYF,TGTGCCAGCAGCTCAGGGGGGGGGCTAAGTGAGACCCAGTACTTC
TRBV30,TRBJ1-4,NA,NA,CAWSDSGGKLFF,TGTGCCTGGAGTGATAGTGGGGGAAAACTGTTTTTT
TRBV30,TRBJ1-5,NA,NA,CAWSAGGSNQPQHF,TGTGCCTGGAGTGCGGGGGGCAGCAATCAGCCCCAGCATTTT
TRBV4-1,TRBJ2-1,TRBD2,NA,CASSPRLAAMNEQFF,TGCGCCAGCAGCCCCCGACTAGCAGCAATGAATGAGCAGTTCTTC
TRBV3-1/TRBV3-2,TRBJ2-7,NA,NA,CASSRLSEQYF,TGTGCCAGCAGCCGGCTCTCGGAGCAGTACTTC
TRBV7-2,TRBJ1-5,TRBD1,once,CASSLAQGGQPQHF,TGTGCCAGCAGCTTAGCTCAGGGGGGTCAGCCCCAGCATTTT
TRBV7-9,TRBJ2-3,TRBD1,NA,CASSPNRGSTDTQYF,TGTGCCAGCAGCCCGAACAGGGGTTCGACAGATACGCAGTATTTT
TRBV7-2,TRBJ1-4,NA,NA,CASSLVGSGMGEKLFF,TGTGCCAGCAGCTTAGTAGGGTCAGGGATGGGCGAAAAACTGTTTTTT
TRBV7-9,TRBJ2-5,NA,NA,CASGTSSETQYF,TGTGCCAGTGGGACGAGTTCGGAGACCCAGTACTTC
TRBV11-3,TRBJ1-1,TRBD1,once,CASSLEGTGGYTEAFF,TGTGCCAGCAGCTTAGAGGGGACAGGGGGCTACACTGAAGCTTTCTTT
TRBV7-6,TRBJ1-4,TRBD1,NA,CASSLARGTGDIELFF,TGTGCCAGCAGCTTAGCGAGGGGGACAGGGGACATAGAACTGTTTTTT
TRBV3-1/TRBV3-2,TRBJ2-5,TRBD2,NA,CASSLFGRGGETQYF,TGTGCCAGCAGCCTCTTCGGGAGGGGTGGAGAGACCCAGTACTTC
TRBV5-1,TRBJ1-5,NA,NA,CASPCAWTENQPQHF,TGCGCCAGTCCTTGCGCCTGGACAGAGAATCAGCCCCAGCATTTT
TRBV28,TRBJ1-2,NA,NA,CASSLPGVQRVYTF,TGTGCCAGCAGTTTACCCGGGGTCCAAAGGGTCTACACCTTC
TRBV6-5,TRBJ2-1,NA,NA,CASSYFGLGSYNEQFF,TGTGCCAGCAGTTACTTCGGGTTGGGCTCCTACAATGAGCAGTTCTTC
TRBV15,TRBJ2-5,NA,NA,CATSTSPGLQETQYF,TGTGCCACCAGCACGTCACCCGGGTTACAAGAGACCCAGTACTTC
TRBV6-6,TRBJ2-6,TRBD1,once,CASSDLTGTGANVLTF,TGTGCCAGCAGCGACTTGACAGGGACCGGGGCCAACGTCCTGACTTTC
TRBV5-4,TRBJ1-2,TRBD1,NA,CASSLFGQGARGYTF,TGTGCCAGCAGCTTGTTCGGACAGGGGGCGCGTGGCTACACCTTC
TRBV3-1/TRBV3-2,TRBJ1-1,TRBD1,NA,CASSLGQGGHTEAFF,TGTGCCAGCAGCCTCGGACAGGGCGGGCACACTGAAGCTTTCTTT
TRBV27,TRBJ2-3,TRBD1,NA,CASKRTGGSADTQYF,TGTGCCAGCAAACGGACAGGGGGCAGTGCAGATACGCAGTATTTT